The rows below give T cell receptor beta chains drawn from one sample of a study of blood T cell repertoires in COVID-19. Assay used: immunoSEQ multiplex PCR; TCRdb lists only in-frame clones, some missing. Of 88,000 or so clones in the sample, about 76% were seen once. Sequencing input: peripheral blood. The receptor set was obtained from a human donor in a cohort sampled during active COVID-19. Each CDR3 is given with its conserved first and last residue. A D gene is named only where the DNA matches it firmly. For some rows the clone size is stated as once, few or many, or as a class when expanded; others skip it.

>NA|TRBJ2-7|NA|TRBV11-2
CASSLDGGSDYF
TGTGCCAGCAGCTTAGATGGAGGCTCGGACTACTTC
>NA|TRBJ1-1|TRBD1|TRBV5-1
CASSFASGTGNTEAFF
TGCGCCAGCAGCTTTGCTTCCGGGACAGGAAACACTGAAGCTTTCTTT
>few|TRBJ2-7|NA|TRBV25-1
CASSESAEVDEQYF
TGTGCCAGCAGTGAATCAGCGGAAGTTGACGAGCAGTACTTC
>few|TRBJ1-5|NA|TRBV5-1
CASSLGPLEDQPQHF
TGCGCCAGCAGCTTGGGCCCCCTTGAGGATCAGCCCCAGCATTTT
>NA|TRBJ1-2|NA|TRBV5-4
CASSAGVEGGYTF
TGTGCCAGCAGCGCGGGTGTGGAAGGTGGCTACACCTTC
>NA|TRBJ1-1|TRBD1|TRBV28
CASSFDRDLNTEAFF
TGTGCCAGCAGTTTCGACAGGGATTTGAACACTGAAGCTTTCTTT
>NA|TRBJ2-1|TRBD1|TRBV18
CASSPGQGVSYNEQFF
TGTGCCAGCTCACCCGGACAGGGGGTATCCTACAATGAGCAGTTCTTC
>NA|TRBJ2-5|NA|TRBV6-2/TRBV6-3
CASSYSARETQYF
TGTGCCAGCAGTTACTCTGCGAGGGAGACCCAGTACTTC
>few|TRBJ1-6|TRBD1|TRBV4-1
CASSQALTGGPHF
TGCGCCAGCAGCCAAGCCCTTACAGGGGGCCCGCACTTT
>NA|TRBJ1-3|NA|TRBV18
CASSPPSRGSGNTIYF
TGTGCCAGCTCACCACCTTCCAGGGGCTCTGGAAACACCATATATTTT
>NA|TRBJ2-3|TRBD1|TRBV10-3
CAISPTGGITNTQYF
TGTGCCATCAGTCCTACAGGGGGCATTACGAATACGCAGTATTTT
>NA|TRBJ2-7|NA|TRBV5-4
CASSSSAGPSSYEQYF
TGTGCCAGCAGCTCATCGGCGGGACCAAGCTCCTACGAGCAGTACTTC
>few|TRBJ2-1|NA|TRBV5-4
CASSGGGPDNEQFF
TGTGCCAGCAGCGGCGGAGGACCGGACAATGAGCAGTTCTTC
>once|TRBJ2-7|TRBD2|TRBV7-2
CASSLAGGEAPYEQYF
TGTGCCAGCAGCTTAGCGGGGGGGGAGGCGCCCTACGAGCAGTACTTC
>NA|TRBJ2-7|TRBD1|TRBV6-5
CASTGQGQSYEQYF
TGTGCCAGCACGGGACAGGGCCAATCCTACGAGCAGTACTTC
>few|TRBJ2-2|NA|TRBV24-1
CATATGDNGELFF
TGTGCCACCGCTACGGGAGATAACGGGGAGCTGTTTTTT
>NA|TRBJ2-5|TRBD2|TRBV11-1
CASTIGLGQETQYF
TGTGCCAGCACCATCGGACTAGGGCAAGAGACCCAGTACTTC
>NA|TRBJ2-5|TRBD2|TRBV2
CASSFLAGKETQYF
TGTGCCAGCAGTTTCCTAGCGGGAAAAGAGACCCAGTACTTC
>NA|TRBJ1-1|TRBD1|TRBV10-3
CAIRTDRGETEAFF
TGTGCCATCAGAACTGACAGGGGGGAGACTGAAGCTTTCTTT
>once|TRBJ1-4|NA|TRBV6-5
CASSPQGLNEKLFF
TGTGCCAGCAGCCCCCAGGGGCTAAATGAAAAACTGTTTTTT
>NA|TRBJ2-1|TRBD2|TRBV11-2
CASSDTSGRAGEQFF
TGTGCCAGCAGCGACACTAGCGGGAGGGCCGGTGAGCAGTTCTTC
>NA|TRBJ2-3|NA|TRBV6-2/TRBV6-3
CASSYSSAGSDTQYF
TGTGCCAGCAGTTACAGTTCGGCGGGATCAGATACGCAGTATTTT
>many|TRBJ2-1|TRBD1|TRBV15
CATSTGTDNEQFF
TGTGCCACCAGCACCGGGACAGACAATGAGCAGTTCTTC
>NA|TRBJ2-1|NA|TRBV5-1
CASSLGTAMDEQFF
TGCGCCAGCAGCTTGGGGACAGCGATGGATGAGCAGTTCTTC
>NA|TRBJ2-7|NA|TRBV6-5
CASSTSRSSYEQYF
TGTGCCAGCAGCACTAGCCGGAGCTCCTACGAGCAGTACTTC
>NA|TRBJ2-1|TRBD2|TRBV4-3
CASSQVTGGGDNEQFF
TGCGCCAGCAGCCAAGTTACCGGGGGGGGCGACAATGAGCAGTTCTTC
>NA|TRBJ1-3|NA|TRBV7-9
CASNPIPGGLSGNTIYF
TGTGCCAGCAACCCGATTCCGGGCGGACTCTCTGGAAACACCATATATTTT
>NA|TRBJ1-5|NA|TRBV7-8
CASSLAGRSNQPQHF
TGTGCCAGCAGCTTAGCGGGGAGGAGCAATCAGCCCCAGCATTTT